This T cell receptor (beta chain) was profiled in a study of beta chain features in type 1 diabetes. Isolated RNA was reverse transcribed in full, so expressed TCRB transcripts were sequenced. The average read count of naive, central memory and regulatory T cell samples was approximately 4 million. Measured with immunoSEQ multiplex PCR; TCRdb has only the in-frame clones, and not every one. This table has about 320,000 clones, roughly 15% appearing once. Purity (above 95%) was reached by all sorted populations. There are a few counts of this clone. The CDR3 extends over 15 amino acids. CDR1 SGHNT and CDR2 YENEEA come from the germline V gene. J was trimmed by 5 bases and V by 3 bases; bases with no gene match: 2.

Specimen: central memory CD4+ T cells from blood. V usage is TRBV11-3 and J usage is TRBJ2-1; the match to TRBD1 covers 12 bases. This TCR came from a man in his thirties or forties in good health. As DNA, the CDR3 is TGTGCCAGCAGCTTGGGACAGGGGGCCCACAATGAGCAGTTCTTC. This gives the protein CASSLGQGAHNEQFF.